This T cell receptor beta chain was recovered during a study of T cell repertoires in cytomegalovirus infection (dated by TCRdb to 2018 to 2020). Regarding the study in general: Peptide stimulations targeted recently identified HLA-C-restricted CMV epitopes, whose presentation resists viral immunomodulation, together with well-studied HLA-B-restricted epitopes. Donor HLA type was relevant to the analysis, as public TCR beta signatures indicated carriage of CMV infection together with the matching HLA type. The full study reports these points: Cumulative frequency of public TCR beta family members discriminated carriers of CMV infection plus the relevant HLA type in this cohort and an independent approximately 370-donor cohort. In the ex vivo response, HLA-C-restricted CMV-specific TCR beta clonotypes were dominant, and in two of eight donors the single most frequent clonotype came from this HLA-C-restricted group.

The treatment or condition label corresponds to: in vitro stimulation with specific CMV peptide epitopes to enrich CMV-specific T cells. Sequencing used an Illumina HiSeq 1500. Using fastp at Q25 and MiXCR, TCRdb reprocessed the public reads and kept productive beta chains. Here each entry gathers all rows of one CDR3 protein and keeps the most common genes and DNA. The table for this sample lists about 740,000 distinct CDR3 sequences; approximately 33% of them were counted only once. 15% to 20% of the sample belongs to the ten largest clones. This clonotype came up a few times. Its antigen is currently not known. The record has no base qualities; no much larger clone is one base away. This sample comprised cultured PBMCs, obtained from culture after CMV antigen stimulation. The TCR comes from a human donor in good health (CMV status not recorded). Some clones in this sample may be carry-over from other donors' samples.

At the DNA level, the sequence is TGTGCCACCCGTTGGGCCGGGGAGCTGTTTTTT. This yields the protein CATRWAGELFF. Recombination joined TRBV12-3 or TRBV12-4 with TRBJ2-2; no D gene call is confident. Spanning cysteine to phenylalanine, the CDR3 consists of 11 amino acids. Just the 33-base CDR3 DNA is kept, in frame starting at base 1. V sheds 10 bases and J sheds 6 bases, leaving 9 bases between their ends.